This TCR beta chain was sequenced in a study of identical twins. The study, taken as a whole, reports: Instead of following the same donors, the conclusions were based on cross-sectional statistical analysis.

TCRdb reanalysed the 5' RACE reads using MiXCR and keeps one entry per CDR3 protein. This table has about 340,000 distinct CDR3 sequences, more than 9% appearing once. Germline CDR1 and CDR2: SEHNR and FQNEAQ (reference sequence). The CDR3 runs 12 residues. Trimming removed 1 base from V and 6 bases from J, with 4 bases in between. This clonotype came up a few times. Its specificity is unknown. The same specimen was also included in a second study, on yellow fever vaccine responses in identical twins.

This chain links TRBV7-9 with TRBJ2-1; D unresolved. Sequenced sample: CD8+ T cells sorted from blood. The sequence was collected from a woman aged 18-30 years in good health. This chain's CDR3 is CASSLVTNEQFF. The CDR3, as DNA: TGTGCCAGCAGCTTAGTGACCAATGAGCAGTTCTTC.